This T cell receptor beta chain appears in the sequencing data of a study of blood T cell repertoires in COVID-19. About the research overall: Researchers got acute and convalescent COVID-19 samples from the United States, Italy and Spain. PBMCs, B-cell-depleted T cells, or T cells were the source of the cDNA or gDNA that made up the material.

In the original processing: Estimated nucleated cell counts came from reference gene primer amplification. Only in-frame clones appear in the TCRdb table, and some are missing; sequencing was by immunoSEQ multiplex PCR. The DNA gave D and trimming, while V, J and clone size come from that table. The sample has about 14,000 clones, less than 95% seen once; the top ten hold 8.1%. The CDR3 has 16 residues. CDR1 and CDR2 (germline): LGHNA, YSLEER. V trimming: 1 base; J trimming: 5 bases; junction bases outside the gene matches: 3. The V call is TRBV4-3, the J call TRBJ2-3, with TRBD2 identical over 13 bases. This sequence was found in a human donor in a cohort sampled during active COVID-19. Sample: peripheral blood. The CDR3: CASSQALAGGLDTQYF. For the CDR3, the DNA is TGCGCCAGCAGCCAAGCACTAGCGGGGGGGCTAGATACGCAGTATTTT.